Presented here are 13 T cell receptor beta chains from one specimen sequenced in a study of T cells in localized non-small cell lung cancer. Sequencing used immunoSEQ multiplex PCR; TCRdb keeps in-frame clones, though not all of them. The sample shows approximately 65,000 clones, more than 80% of them seen only once. Source: PBMCs, taken before any cancer treatment. The receptors derive from a man aged 40-75 years with stage II lung adenocarcinoma.

V usage is TRBV7-9 and J usage is TRBJ2-2; D tentatively fits TRBD1 or TRBD2 (6 bases each). The CDR3 extends over 16 amino acids. Trimming removed 7 bases from V and 0 bases from J, with 15 bases in between. CDR1 is SEHNR, CDR2 FQNEAQ, per germline (reference sequence). The DNA for the CDR3 is TGTGCCAGCATGCCCGGGGGCGCCGCGAACACCGGGGAGCTGTTTTTT. It translates to CASMPGGAANTGELFF.

The chain links TRBV7-2 to TRBJ1-1, with TRBD1 identical over 7 bases. This CDR3 has 15 residues. J lost 3 bases, V lost 6 bases, and 10 bases had no gene match. Germline CDR1 SGHTA, CDR2 FQGNSA. The CDR3 sequence is CASRVTGTVHTEAFF. DNA of the CDR3: TGTGCCAGCAGAGTGACGGGGACAGTTCACACTGAAGCTTTCTTT.

This chain connects TRBV6-6 to TRBJ2-1; a possible D gene is TRBD2 (5 bases). In germline, CDR1 is MNHNY, CDR2 SVGAGI (reference sequence). This CDR3 is 13 amino acids long. V lost 6 bases and J lost 3, with 9 bases in between. CDR3 protein: CASRVGGYNEQFF. CDR3 nucleotides: TGTGCCAGCAGGGTCGGAGGCTACAATGAGCAGTTCTTC.

The rearrangement joins TRBV6-5 to TRBJ1-6; D possibly corresponds to TRBD1 (6 bases). Deletions cut 3 bases from V and 7 bases from J, with 10 bases between. The CDR3 runs to 14 residues. The germline V gene encodes CDR1 MNHEY and CDR2 SVGAGI. CDR3 sequence reads: CASSYTGLNSPLHF. In DNA form, the CDR3 reads TGTGCCAGCAGTTATACAGGGCTAAATTCACCCCTCCACTTT.

A word on this clone: Distinct nucleotide sequences in the sample also encode this CDR3. The V and J genes are TRBV5-1 and TRBJ2-7; 11 nucleotides agree with TRBD2. Germline loops: CDR1 SGHRS, CDR2 YFSETQ. CDR3 length: 15 residues. V trimming: 5 bases; J trimming: 0 bases; junction bases outside the gene matches: 4. The CDR3 here is CASRSGTSGSYEQYF. In DNA form, the CDR3 reads TGCGCCAGCAGGTCCGGGACTAGCGGCTCCTACGAGCAGTACTTC.

The chain is built from TRBV9 and TRBJ2-5, with D possibly TRBD1 on 6 matching bases. The CDR3 contains 15 residues. Trimming removed 3 bases from V and 1 base from J, with 13 bases in between. Germline V CDR1 and CDR2: SGDLS, YYNGEE. CDR3 DNA: TGTGCCAGCAGCGCCTCTAGGGACACCCAAGAGACCCAGTACTTC. The encoded protein is CASSASRDTQETQYF.

CDR3 bases: TGTGCCAGCTCACGAAACTCGGGACTAGGGGATCATGAGCAGTTCTTC. Translated: CASSRNSGLGDHEQFF. The V gene is TRBV18, the J gene TRBJ2-1; TRBD2 matches 8 bases. There are 16 residues in the CDR3. Per germline, CDR1 KGHSH and CDR2 LQKENI. V lost 4 bases and J lost 8; bases outside the gene matches: 13.

Of note for this clone: Other DNA sequences in the same sample also yield this CDR3. This chain connects TRBV9 to TRBJ2-3, with 12 bases matching TRBD2. The CDR3 covers 15 residues. V shed 2 bases and J 3 bases; nucleotides not matched to a gene: 1. From germline, CDR1 is SGDLS and CDR2 YYNGEE. CDR3 DNA: TGTGCCAGCAGCGTTGGGACTAGCGGGACAGATACGCAGTATTTT. Amino acids: CASSVGTSGTDTQYF.

This sequence joins TRBV30 and TRBJ1-1; unclear D gene. The CDR3 spans 11 residues. Trimming pared 3 bases from V and 8 bases from J, leaving 10 bases between. Germline assignment: CDR1 GTSNPN and CDR2 SVGIG (reference sequence). The CDR3 DNA reads as TGTGCCTGGAGGAGGGTGGGAGAAGCTTTCTTT. This translates into CAWRRVGEAFF.

This chain connects TRBV6-4 to TRBJ2-7, with TRBD2 matching 12 bases. The length of the CDR3 is 15 residues. The junction had 8 bases not matched to a gene; V was cut back by 5 bases and J by 6 bases. Germline-derived CDR1 and CDR2 are MRHNA and SNTAGT. The DNA for the CDR3 is TGTGCCAGCAGTCCAATGGGGGGACTAGCGGGCGAGCAGTACTTC. Translation gives CASSPMGGLAGEQYF.

The rearrangement joins TRBV2 to TRBJ2-3; D unresolved. CDR1 and CDR2 (germline): SNHLY, FYNNEI. The CDR3 is 13 residues long. V dropped 2 bases and J dropped 1 base, with 4 bases sitting between them. CDR3: CASSELGTDTQYF. CDR3 DNA: TGTGCCAGCAGTGAACTAGGCACAGATACGCAGTATTTT.

This rearrangement joins TRBV10-2 to TRBJ1-5; weak D call: TRBD1 (6 bases). The CDR3 extends over 15 amino acids. V was pared by 4 bases and J by 3 bases, with 13 bases between. Per germline, CDR1 WSHSY and CDR2 SAAADI. For the CDR3, the DNA is TGCGCCAGCAGTGGCCTTTCAGGGGACAATCAGCCCCAGCATTTT. This sequence encodes CASSGLSGDNQPQHF.

This chain links TRBV18 with TRBJ2-7; tentatively, D is TRBD1 or TRBD2 (5 bases each). V lost 3 bases, J lost 6 bases, and 18 bases lay in between. CDR1 and CDR2 (germline): KGHSH, LQKENI. The CDR3 extends over 15 amino acids. The CDR3 reads CASSPPLRGVAEQYF. Written as DNA, the CDR3 is TGTGCCAGCTCACCCCCTTTGAGGGGAGTCGCCGAGCAGTACTTC.